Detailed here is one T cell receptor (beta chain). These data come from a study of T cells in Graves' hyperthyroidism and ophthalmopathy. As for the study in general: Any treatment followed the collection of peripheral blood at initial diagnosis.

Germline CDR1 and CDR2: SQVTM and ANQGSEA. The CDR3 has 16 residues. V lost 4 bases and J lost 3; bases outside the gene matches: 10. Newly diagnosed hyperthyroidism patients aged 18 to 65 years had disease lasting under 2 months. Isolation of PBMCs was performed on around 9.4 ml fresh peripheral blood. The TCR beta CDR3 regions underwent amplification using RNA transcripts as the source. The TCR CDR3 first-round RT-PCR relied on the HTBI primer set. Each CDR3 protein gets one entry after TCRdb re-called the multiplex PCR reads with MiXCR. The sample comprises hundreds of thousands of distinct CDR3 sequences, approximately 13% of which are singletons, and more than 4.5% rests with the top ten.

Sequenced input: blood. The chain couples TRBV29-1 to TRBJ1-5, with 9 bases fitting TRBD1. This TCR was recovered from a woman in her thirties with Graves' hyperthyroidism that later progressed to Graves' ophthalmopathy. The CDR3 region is CSVVMSGQGFNQPQHF. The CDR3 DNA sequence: TGCAGCGTTGTAATGTCGGGACAGGGTTTCAATCAGCCCCAGCATTTT. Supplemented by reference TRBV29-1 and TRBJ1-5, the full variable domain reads SAVISQKPSRDICQRGTSLTIQCQVDSQVTMMFWYRQQPGQSLTLIATANQGSEATYESGFVIDKFPISRPNLTFSTLTVSNMSPEDSSIYLCSVVMSGQGFNQPQHFGDGTRLSIL.